A single sample gave rise to the 18 T cell receptor beta chains below, sequenced in a study of control samples from healthy donors and cancer patients. The method was immunoSEQ multiplex PCR; TCRdb's version includes in-frame clones alone and lacks a portion of them. The repertoire includes some 110,000 clones, around 89% of them detected once, and 1.1% sits in the top ten. Sequencing was done on a sample of PBMCs. These receptors all stem from a woman aged 45 to 65 with colorectal cancer.

This clone was picked up one time. The rearrangement uses TRBV5-1 and TRBJ1-1, with TRBD1 identical over 10 bases. From germline, CDR1 is SGHRS and CDR2 YFSETQ. Trimming took 4 bases from V and 7 from J; bases not matched to a gene: 4. The CDR3 spans 13 residues. CDR3 DNA sequence: TGCGCCAGCAGCAAGGACAGGGGGATTGAAGCTTTCTTT. It yields the protein CASSKDRGIEAFF.

The chain couples TRBV4-1 to TRBJ1-1; no definite D call. CDR1 is MGHRA, CDR2 YSYEKL, per germline. CDR3 length: 15 amino acids. Trimming shortened V by 0 bases and J by 6 bases, and 14 bases separated the two germline ends. CDR3 amino acids: CASSQEPGVFPEAFF. The CDR3 coding sequence is TGCGCCAGCAGCCAAGAACCCGGGGTGTTCCCTGAAGCTTTCTTT.

This clone has a single count. J is TRBJ2-6 and V is TRBV2, with TRBD1 matching 8 bases. The V gene end was trimmed by 5 bases and the J gene end by 4 bases; junction bases not matched to a gene: 7. In germline, CDR1 is SNHLY, CDR2 FYNNEI. The CDR3 has 16 amino acids. The CDR3 region has the DNA TGTGCCAGCAGTAGACAGGGGCAGGCGGGGGCCAACGTCCTGACTTTC. Its translation: CASSRQGQAGANVLTF.

This CDR3 is CASQRGAYNEQFF. CDR3 sequence (DNA): TGTGCCTCTCAGCGGGGGGCCTACAATGAGCAGTTCTTC. The rearrangement joins TRBV11-3 to TRBJ2-1; TRBD2 agrees at 9 bases. Trimming cost V 11 bases and J 2 bases; bases outside gene matches: 4. The CDR3 loop spans 13 amino acids. The germline V gene encodes CDR1 SGHNT and CDR2 YENEEA.

The gene calls are TRBV4-1 and TRBJ2-7; TRBD1 matches 10 bases. The V and J ends lost 4 bases and 3 bases, in that order; junction bases with no gene match: 18. CDR3 length: 19 amino acids. Germline lookup yields CDR1 MGHRA and CDR2 YSYEKL. The CDR3 is CASSRGQGVDFHVSYEQYF. DNA for the CDR3: TGCGCCAGCAGCCGAGGACAGGGGGTGGACTTTCACGTGAGCTACGAGCAGTACTTC.

The rearrangement links TRBV27 to TRBJ2-2; D gene unclear. The length of the CDR3 is 16 residues. Trimming took 6 bases from V and 0 from J, leaving 14 bases between them. From germline, CDR1 is MNHEY and CDR2 SMNVEV (reference sequence). DNA of the CDR3: TGTGCCAGCAGCCACCTCGGCAGGACGAACACCGGGGAGCTGTTTTTT. Translated, it gives CASSHLGRTNTGELFF.

The V and J genes are TRBV7-3 and TRBJ2-3, with 9 bases that match TRBD1. The germline CDR1 and CDR2 sequences are SGHTA and FQGTGA. With V trimmed by 0 bases and J by 2 bases, 15 bases remained unmatched. The length of the CDR3 is 20 residues. The chain's CDR3 is CASSLTGTGLGGPHTDTQYF. The CDR3 nucleotides read TGTGCCAGCAGCTTAACTGGGACAGGGCTCGGGGGTCCGCACACAGATACGCAGTATTTT.

The chain carries TRBV18 and TRBJ2-1, with TRBD1 identical over 9 bases. Looked up from germline, CDR1 is KGHSH and CDR2 is LQKENI. The CDR3 sequence is 15 residues long. Germline trimming cut 3 bases from V and 1 base from J; bases unmatched to any gene: 1. Here the CDR3 DNA reads TGTGCCAGCTCACCCGACAGGGGGTCCTACAATGAGCAGTTCTTC. Amino acids: CASSPDRGSYNEQFF.

The chain joins TRBV7-9 to TRBJ2-5; D perhaps matches TRBD1 (5 bases). CDR3 length: 14 residues. The ends were cut back, 1 base at V and 5 bases at J, with 11 bases in the middle. CDR1 and CDR2 from the germline V gene are SEHNR and FQNEAQ (reference sequence). CDR3 sequence: CASSLGAGMETQYF. As DNA, the CDR3 is TGTGCCAGCAGCTTAGGGGCAGGGATGGAGACCCAGTACTTC.

The chain links TRBV3-1 (or the pseudogene TRBV3-2) to TRBJ1-3, with TRBD1 identical over 7 bases. Trimming removed 3 bases from V and 3 bases from J; junction bases left unmatched: 5. This CDR3 has 15 residues. Germline CDR1 reads LGHDT; CDR2 reads YNNKEL (reference sequence). CDR3 sequence (DNA): TGTGCCAGCAGCCAGACACAGGGGTTTGGAAACACCATATATTTT. Amino acids: CASSQTQGFGNTIYF.

The chain has TRBV5-1 and TRBJ2-6; 7 nucleotides agree with TRBD1. This CDR3 has 18 amino acids. Germline values: CDR1 SGHRS, CDR2 YFSETQ. Trimming cost V 4 bases and J 0 bases; bases outside gene matches: 10. The CDR3 DNA follows: TGCGCCAGCAGCCTGGACGAGGGGGCCTTCTCTGGGGCCAACGTCCTGACTTTC. Its translation is CASSLDEGAFSGANVLTF. The variable domain in full, with the rest retrieved from reference TRBV5-1 and TRBJ2-6, is KAGVTQTPRYLIKTRGQQVTLSCSPISGHRSVSWYQQTPGQGLQFLFEYFSETQRNKGNFPGRFSGRQFSNSRSEMNVSTLELGDSALYLCASSLDEGAFSGANVLTFGAGSRLTVL.

The rearrangement links TRBV29-1 to TRBJ1-1; D perhaps matches TRBD1 (5 bases). The CDR3 contains 12 residues. The V gene lost 7 bases and the J gene lost 5 bases, with 14 bases spanning the gap. In germline, CDR1 is SQVTM, CDR2 ANQGSEA. The CDR3 loop is CSGAPQGTEAFF. In DNA form, the CDR3 reads TGCAGCGGTGCCCCCCAGGGAACTGAAGCTTTCTTT.

V usage is TRBV2 and J usage is TRBJ2-2; D possibly matches TRBD1 or TRBD2 (5 bases each). The CDR3 consists of 14 residues. V was pared by 11 bases and J by 0 bases, with 13 bases between. Germline V CDR1 and CDR2: SNHLY, FYNNEI. CDR3 coding DNA: TGTGCCGGGACCGGTTCCGCGAACACCGGGGAGCTGTTTTTT. Its protein product is CAGTGSANTGELFF.

This sequence joins TRBV20-1 and TRBJ2-1; D call uncertain. V dropped 1 base and J dropped 12 bases, with 10 bases sitting between them. Germline lookup yields CDR1 DFQATT and CDR2 SNEGSKA (reference sequence). The CDR3 runs 11 residues. CDR3 sequence (DNA): TGCAGTGCTAGAGGAGATGGGGTGCAGTTCTTC. Translation gives CSARGDGVQFF.

The chain carries TRBV30 and TRBJ2-1; a possible D gene is TRBD2 (6 bases). CDR3 size: 13 residues. CDR1 and CDR2 from the germline V gene are GTSNPN and SVGIG (reference sequence). The V end was cut by 7 bases, the J end by 6 bases, with 16 bases between. CDR3 sequence (DNA): TGTGCCTTACTCCGGGACTTCAGCAATGAGCAGTTCTTC. Protein product: CALLRDFSNEQFF.

This clone was seen a single time. The CDR3 loop reads CASSQAPGDNYGYTF. The CDR3 DNA follows: TGTGCCAGCAGCCAAGCTCCGGGAGATAACTATGGCTACACCTTC. The chain has TRBV3-1 (or the pseudogene TRBV3-2) and TRBJ1-2, with D unresolved. The CDR3 loop spans 15 amino acids. Deletions cut 1 base from V and 1 base from J, with 10 bases between. CDR1 and CDR2 from the germline V gene are LGHDT and YNNKEL (reference sequence).

This CDR3 reads CASSLTGIYGYTF. DNA of the CDR3: TGTGCCAGCAGTTTGACAGGAATCTATGGCTACACCTTC. V usage is TRBV12-3 or TRBV12-4 and J usage is TRBJ1-2, with D possibly TRBD1 on 6 matching bases. V was pared by 3 bases and J by 4 bases, with 9 bases between. This CDR3 spans 13 amino acids.

The rearrangement joins TRBV3-1 (or the pseudogene TRBV3-2) to TRBJ1-1; TRBD1 might be the D (5 bases). V was shortened by 1 base and J by 4 bases, with 13 bases between the two germline ends. Germline assignment: CDR1 LGHDT and CDR2 YNNKEL (reference sequence). The CDR3 is 15 amino acids. The CDR3 is CASSQVFGAPTEAFF. The CDR3 DNA follows: TGTGCCAGCAGCCAAGTGTTCGGGGCGCCCACTGAAGCTTTCTTT.